This TCR beta chain was recorded in a study of T cell clonality in common variable immunodeficiency. General study results and limits: Links between repertoire features and CVID complications were heterogeneity-limited.

This clone showed up just a few times. Antigen specificity is unknown. With the read ending 3 residues before the CDR3 end, the germline J gene is used to fill in that end. CVID and control samples used equivalent genomic DNA input. The data were produced by immunoSEQ multiplex PCR, yet TCRdb's version contains in-frame clones alone and is incomplete. This repertoire holds 40,000 to 60,000 clones, and none appear only once. Between the trimmed V and J ends, which lost 0 bases and 1 base, there was a span of 9 bases. This CDR3 has 15 amino acids. From germline, CDR1 is KGHSH and CDR2 LQKENI. The sequencing input was peripheral blood mononuclear cells. This chain uses TRBV18 with TRBJ1-1; a weak D match, TRBD1 (6 bases). The TCR was taken from a person between 18 and 75 years old in good health. The CDR3 protein is CASSPPGTTNTEAFF. The part of the CDR3 DNA that was read is TGTGCCAGCTCACCACCCGGGACAACGAACACTGAA. The complete variable domain, with remaining parts taken from reference TRBV18 and TRBJ1-1, reads NAGVMQNPRHLVRRRGQEARLRCSPMKGHSHVYWYRQLPEEGLKFMVYLQKENIIDESGMPKERFSAEFPKEGPSILRIQQVVRGDSAAYFCASSPPGTTNTEAFFGQGTRLTVV.